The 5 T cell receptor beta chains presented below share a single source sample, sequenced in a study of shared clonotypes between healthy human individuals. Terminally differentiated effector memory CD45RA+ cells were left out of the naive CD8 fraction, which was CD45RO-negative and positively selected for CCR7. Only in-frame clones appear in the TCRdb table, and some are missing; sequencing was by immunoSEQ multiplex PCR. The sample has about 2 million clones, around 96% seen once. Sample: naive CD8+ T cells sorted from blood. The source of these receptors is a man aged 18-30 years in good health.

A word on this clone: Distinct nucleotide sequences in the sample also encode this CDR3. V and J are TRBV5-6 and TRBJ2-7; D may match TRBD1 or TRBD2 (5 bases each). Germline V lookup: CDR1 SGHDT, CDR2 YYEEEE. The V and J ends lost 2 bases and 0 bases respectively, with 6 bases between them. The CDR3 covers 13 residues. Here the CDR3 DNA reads TGTGCCAGCAGCTTTGGGACCTCCTACGAGCAGTACTTC. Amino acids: CASSFGTSYEQYF.

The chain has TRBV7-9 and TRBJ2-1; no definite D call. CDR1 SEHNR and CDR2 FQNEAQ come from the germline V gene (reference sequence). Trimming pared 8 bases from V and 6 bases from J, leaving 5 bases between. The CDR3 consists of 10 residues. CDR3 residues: CASHPNEQFF. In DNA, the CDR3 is TGTGCCAGCCATCCCAATGAGCAGTTCTTC.

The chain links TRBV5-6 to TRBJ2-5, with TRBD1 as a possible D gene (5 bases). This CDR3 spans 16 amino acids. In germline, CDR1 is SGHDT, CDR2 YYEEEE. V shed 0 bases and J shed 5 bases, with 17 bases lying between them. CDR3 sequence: CASSLAGRGGWETQYF. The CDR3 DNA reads TGTGCCAGCAGCTTGGCCGGAAGGGGCGGTTGGGAGACCCAGTACTTC.

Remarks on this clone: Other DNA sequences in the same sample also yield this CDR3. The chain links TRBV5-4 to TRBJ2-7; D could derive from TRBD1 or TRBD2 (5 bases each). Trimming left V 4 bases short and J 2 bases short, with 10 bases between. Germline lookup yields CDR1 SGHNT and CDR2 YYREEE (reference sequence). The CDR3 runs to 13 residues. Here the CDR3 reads CASSPGPAYEQYF. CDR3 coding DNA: TGTGCCAGCAGCCCGGGACCGGCCTACGAGCAGTACTTC.

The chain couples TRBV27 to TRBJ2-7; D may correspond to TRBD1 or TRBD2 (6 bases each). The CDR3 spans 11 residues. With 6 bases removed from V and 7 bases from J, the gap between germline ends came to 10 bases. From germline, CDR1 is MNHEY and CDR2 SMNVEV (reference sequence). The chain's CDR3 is CASRQGREQYF. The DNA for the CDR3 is TGTGCCAGCAGGCAGGGGAGGGAGCAGTACTTC.